This T cell receptor (beta chain) was identified in a study of T cell responses to AZD1222 COVID-19 vaccine. CDR1 and CDR2 (germline): SNHLY, FYNNEI. The CDR3 covers 15 residues. The V and J ends lost 6 bases and 2 bases, in that order; junction bases with no gene match: 4. Here immunoSEQ multiplex PCR was the method, and the copy in TCRdb shows in-frame clones only, minus some. The profile shows 140,000 to 150,000 clones, around 93% of them singletons. The chain links TRBV2 to TRBJ2-7; TRBD2 aligns across 13 bases. The TCR originated in an adult in good health. Here the sequenced sample was peripheral blood, taken on day 0 of AZD1222 vaccination. The CDR3 loop reads CASRGTSGATYEQYF. CDR3 in DNA: TGTGCCAGCAGAGGGACTAGCGGGGCTACCTACGAGCAGTACTTC.